This T cell receptor (beta chain) is from a study of shared clonotypes between healthy human individuals. Study-wide findings and caveats: Unshared clonotypes carried lower generation probabilities than those common to all four donors. With few donors, the genetic and exposure-history diversity represented was limited.

The assay was immunoSEQ multiplex PCR, and TCRdb's table has in-frame clones only and misses some. The data show under 200,000 clones, roughly 91% seen once. The CDR3 contains 16 residues. With 0 bases clipped from V and 9 bases from J, the junction kept 11 bases outside the gene matches. The germline gives CDR1 MNHEY, CDR2 SVGAGI. For this clone: Its antigen remains unidentified.

V is TRBV6-5 and J is TRBJ2-1, with 7 bases aligning to TRBD2. This receptor was taken from a woman in her 30s in good health. Sequences were obtained from naive CD4+ T cells sorted from blood. As to subset: CD45RA+ positively selected. CDR3 sequence: CASSYSPSGTWGEQFF. CDR3 coding DNA: TGTGCCAGCAGTTACTCTCCCAGCGGGACCTGGGGTGAGCAGTTCTTC.